The 25 T cell receptor beta chains below all came from one sample that was sequenced in a study of early T cells in non-severe SARS-CoV-2 infection. MiXCR, run by TCRdb on the 5' RACE reads, gives a single entry per CDR3 protein. The table has about 100,000 distinct CDR3 sequences, around 13% seen once. The sequenced sample consisted of whole blood. These receptor sequences come from an adult who was a healthcare worker with PCR-confirmed SARS-CoV-2 infection or an uninfected control (not recorded which).

This clonotype was seen many times. The rearrangement joins TRBV12-3 or TRBV12-4 to TRBJ1-3, with D maybe TRBD1 (6 bases). This CDR3 is built from 16 residues. V was clipped by 7 bases and J by 0 bases, with 16 bases between them. The CDR3 is CASTIPGVGSGNTIYF. DNA for the CDR3: TGTGCCAGCACTATCCCAGGGGTTGGCTCTGGAAACACCATATATTTT.

This clonotype has at least ten counts. V and J are TRBV13 and TRBJ1-6; D might be TRBD1 (6 bases). The CDR3 is 16 amino acids. V shed 0 bases and J shed 10 bases, with 16 bases lying between them. In germline, CDR1 is PRHDT, CDR2 FYEKMQ (reference sequence). The CDR3 region is CASSLGPGERKSPLHF. The CDR3 coding sequence is TGTGCCAGCAGCTTAGGCCCAGGGGAAAGGAAATCACCCCTCCACTTT.

The chain employs TRBV28 and TRBJ2-1; 8 bases match TRBD2. Germline trimming cut 6 bases from V and 0 bases from J; bases unmatched to any gene: 7. The CDR3 spans 16 residues. Germline V gives CDR1 MDHEN, CDR2 SYDVKM. The CDR3 loop is CASRSKRGSSYNEQFF. In DNA form, the CDR3 reads TGTGCCAGCAGATCCAAGCGGGGGAGCTCCTACAATGAGCAGTTCTTC.

This clonotype appeared a few times. The gene calls are TRBV5-1 and TRBJ2-5; a weak D match, TRBD1 (6 bases). The V gene's germline CDR1 is SGHRS and CDR2 YFSETQ. CDR3 length: 13 amino acids. Trimming removed 2 bases at V and 5 bases at J, with 10 bases between. For the CDR3, the DNA is TGCGCCAGCAGCTTAACAGGGTGGGAGACCCAGTACTTC. Translation: CASSLTGWETQYF. Based on the CDR3 plus reference TRBV5-1 and TRBJ2-5, the full variable domain is KAGVTQTPRYLIKTRGQQVTLSCSPISGHRSVSWYQQTPGQGLQFLFEYFSETQRNKGNFPGRFSGRQFSNSRSEMNVSTLELGDSALYLCASSLTGWETQYFGPGTRLLVL.

This clonotype was counted only a few times. The rearrangement joins TRBV12-3 or TRBV12-4 to TRBJ1-2, with D maybe TRBD1 (5 bases). The CDR3 contains 15 residues. V was shortened by 1 base and J by 3 bases, with 12 bases between the two germline ends. This chain's CDR3 is CASSLGGESDYGYTF. Here the CDR3 DNA reads TGTGCCAGCAGTTTAGGGGGGGAAAGCGACTATGGCTACACCTTC.

The chain combines TRBV20-1 with TRBJ2-1, with 9 bases identical to TRBD2. Per germline, CDR1 DFQATT and CDR2 SNEGSKA (reference sequence). V was pared by 6 bases and J by 9 bases, with 15 bases of the junction left unmatched. CDR3 length: 15 amino acids. The CDR3 region is CSATPAGGPGSEQFF. Here the CDR3 DNA reads TGCAGTGCCACTCCGGCGGGGGGGCCTGGGAGTGAGCAGTTCTTC.

The V gene is TRBV7-2, the J gene TRBJ2-3; D gene uncertain. V gave up 5 bases and J gave up 4 bases, with 13 bases separating them. Germline CDR1 and CDR2: SGHTA and FQGNSA. CDR3 length: 14 residues. The CDR3 reads CASSLRLSSDTQYF. The CDR3 DNA is TGTGCCAGCAGCCTCCGTCTATCCTCAGATACGCAGTATTTT.

This clonotype was counted between two and nine times. The chain combines TRBV20-1 with TRBJ2-7, with unresolved D. The V end lost 1 base, the J end lost 0 bases, and 7 bases lay between the germline ends. Germline-derived CDR1 and CDR2 are DFQATT and SNEGSKA (reference sequence). CDR3 length: 13 amino acids. The CDR3 sequence is CSARAGSSYEQYF. Written as DNA, the CDR3 is TGCAGTGCTAGAGCAGGTTCCTCCTACGAGCAGTACTTC.

V and J are TRBV9 and TRBJ1-1, with D possibly TRBD1 on 6 matching bases. Germline V gene lookup returns CDR1 SGDLS and CDR2 YYNGEE. The CDR3 length is 14 residues. Trimming stripped 4 bases from V and 4 bases from J, with 14 bases between. CDR3 nucleotide sequence: TGTGCCAGCAGCACTCGTGACAGGACCACTGAAGCTTTCTTT. Protein: CASSTRDRTTEAFF. Full variable domain (rest looked up from reference TRBV9 and TRBJ1-1): DSGVTQTPKHLITATGQRVTLRCSPRSGDLSVYWYQQSLDQGLQFLIQYYNGEERAKGNILERFSAQQFPDLHSELNLSSLELGDSALYFCASSTRDRTTEAFFGQGTRLTVV.

This clonotype occurred many times. This rearrangement joins TRBV29-1 to TRBJ1-1; the D gene is possibly TRBD1 (5 bases). Germline values: CDR1 SQVTM, CDR2 ANQGSEA. Trimming removed 3 bases at V and 4 bases at J, with 12 bases between. The CDR3 length is 13 residues. CDR3 residues: CSVDAGRGTEAFF. CDR3 nucleotide sequence: TGCAGCGTTGATGCCGGGAGGGGCACTGAAGCTTTCTTT.

This clonotype came up a few times. The rearrangement joins TRBV7-9 to TRBJ2-3, with a weak D call TRBD1 (6 bases). Trimming cost V 8 bases and J 2 bases, with 14 bases left between them. CDR3 length: 14 residues. From germline, CDR1 is SEHNR and CDR2 FQNEAQ (reference sequence). CDR3 sequence reads: CASCRDKPTDTQYF. The CDR3 DNA sequence: TGTGCCAGCTGTAGGGACAAGCCCACAGATACGCAGTATTTT. The full variable domain, in which reference TRBV7-9 and TRBJ2-3 provide the parts outside the CDR3, is DTGVSQNPRHKITKRGQNVTFRCDPISEHNRLYWYRQTLGQGPEFLTYFQNEAQLEKSRLLSDRFSAERPKGSFSTLEIQRTEQGDSAMYLCASCRDKPTDTQYFGPGTRLTVL.

This clonotype occurred many times. This chain joins TRBV6-6 and TRBJ1-2; no definite D call. Germline V gives CDR1 MNHNY, CDR2 SVGAGI (reference sequence). Trimming pared 6 bases from V and 0 bases from J, leaving 5 bases between. The CDR3 length is 12 residues. The CDR3 DNA follows: TGTGCCAGCAGCATATCTAACTATGGCTACACCTTC. Amino acid sequence: CASSISNYGYTF.

This chain connects TRBV7-2 to TRBJ2-5; D is undetermined. Germline V CDR1 and CDR2: SGHTA, FQGNSA. The V end lost 8 bases, the J end lost 0 bases, and 13 bases lay between the germline ends. The CDR3 runs to 14 residues. This CDR3 reads CASSPTGNQETQYF. CDR3 DNA: TGTGCCAGCTCTCCGACGGGCAACCAAGAGACCCAGTACTTC.

This chain joins TRBV29-1 and TRBJ2-3, with 13 positions matching TRBD2. The CDR3 is 14 amino acids. Per the germline V gene, CDR1 is SQVTM and CDR2 is ANQGSEA. V was clipped by 7 bases and J by 4 bases; unmatched bases: 5. The CDR3 protein is CSDTSGGVSDTQYF. The CDR3 DNA sequence: TGCAGCGATACTAGCGGGGGGGTCTCAGATACGCAGTATTTT.

The V and J genes are TRBV27 and TRBJ2-2; D unclear. CDR1 is MNHEY, CDR2 SMNVEV, per germline (reference sequence). V was pared by 6 bases and J by 0 bases, with 2 bases between. The CDR3 consists of 12 residues. CDR3 nucleotide sequence: TGTGCCAGCAGACCGAACACCGGGGAGCTGTTTTTT. As protein: CASRPNTGELFF.

This clonotype came up a few times. The chain uses TRBV7-9 and TRBJ2-2; 10 nucleotides match TRBD1. The CDR3 is 17 residues long. Germline values: CDR1 SEHNR, CDR2 FQNEAQ (reference sequence). With 0 bases clipped from V and 4 bases from J, the junction kept 5 bases outside the gene matches. CDR3 protein: CASSLAMGQGFTGELFF. CDR3 bases: TGTGCCAGCAGCTTAGCGATGGGACAGGGGTTCACCGGGGAGCTGTTTTTT.

This clonotype was observed many times. This chain links TRBV28 with TRBJ2-7; possibly TRBD1 for D (6 bases). This CDR3 has 13 amino acids. Trimming pared 6 bases from V and 4 bases from J, leaving 13 bases between. Germline V lookup: CDR1 MDHEN, CDR2 SYDVKM. CDR3 protein: CASRNRARYEQYF. Here the CDR3 DNA reads TGTGCCAGCAGGAACAGGGCCCGTTACGAGCAGTACTTC.

V is TRBV7-2 and J is TRBJ2-6; TRBD1 aligns across 7 bases. The CDR3 is made up of 18 amino acids. V was pared by 2 bases and J by 5 bases, with 12 bases of the junction left unmatched. Germline V gene sequence: CDR1 SGHTA, CDR2 FQGNSA. The CDR3 bases are TGTGCCAGCAGCTTACAAGGACAGGCGGACCGGCGGGCCAACGTCCTGACTTTC. It codes for CASSLQGQADRRANVLTF.

This clonotype was counted at least ten times. J is TRBJ1-1 and V is TRBV28; D not certain. Trimming left V 5 bases short and J 6 bases short, with 19 bases between. Germline CDR1 and CDR2: MDHEN and SYDVKM. The CDR3 spans 15 residues. The CDR3 region has the DNA TGTGCCAGCAGTCCCCCAGCGGGTACCTTAGCTGAAGCTTTCTTT. It encodes CASSPPAGTLAEAFF.

This clonotype was recorded many times. The chain carries TRBV20-1 and TRBJ2-7; D ambiguous. The CDR3 totals 12 residues. With 6 bases removed from V and 2 bases from J, the gap between germline ends came to 11 bases. Per germline, CDR1 DFQATT and CDR2 SNEGSKA (reference sequence). CDR3 sequence reads: CSARLGTYEQYF. The DNA for the CDR3 is TGCAGTGCCAGGCTGGGAACCTACGAGCAGTACTTC.

This chain joins TRBV20-1 and TRBJ2-1; 7 bases map to TRBD2. The CDR3 contains 15 residues. Trimming removed 0 bases from V and 8 bases from J; junction bases left unmatched: 10. CDR1 and CDR2 from the germline V gene are DFQATT and SNEGSKA (reference sequence). The CDR3 protein is CSARDPSGVRHEQFF. In DNA form, the CDR3 reads TGCAGTGCTAGAGATCCCAGCGGGGTACGGCATGAGCAGTTCTTC.

This clonotype showed up many times. V and J are TRBV7-9 and TRBJ2-7; D uncertain. The V gene lost 1 base and the J gene lost 5 bases, with 6 bases spanning the gap. CDR1 and CDR2 from the germline V gene are SEHNR and FQNEAQ (reference sequence). This CDR3 spans 12 amino acids. Written as DNA, the CDR3 is TGTGCCAGCAGCTTAGGTCGGAACGAGCAGTACTTC. Encoded protein: CASSLGRNEQYF.

This clonotype was detected a few times. This rearrangement joins TRBV4-3 to TRBJ2-1; 8 bases are a match to TRBD2. Trimming cost V 6 bases and J 6 bases; bases outside gene matches: 13. The CDR3 length is 16 residues. Germline CDR1 and CDR2: LGHNA and YSLEER. The CDR3 coding sequence is TGCGCCAGCAGTCCGACGGGACTAGAGGTGTTCAATGAGCAGTTCTTC. This encodes CASSPTGLEVFNEQFF.

This clonotype was picked up a small number of times. This chain links TRBV12-3 or TRBV12-4 with TRBJ1-3; unclear D gene. There are 12 residues in the CDR3. Trimming took 4 bases from V and 4 from J, leaving 5 bases between them. The CDR3: CASSWSGNTIYF. The CDR3 bases are TGTGCCAGCAGTTGGTCAGGAAACACCATATATTTT.

The CDR3 reads CSAKAGPTDTQYF. CDR3 nucleotide sequence: TGCAGTGCGAAAGCGGGGCCCACAGATACGCAGTATTTT. This chain links TRBV20-1 with TRBJ2-3, with TRBD2 matching 7 bases. Trimming cost V 6 bases and J 2 bases; bases outside gene matches: 5. CDR1 and CDR2 (germline): DFQATT, SNEGSKA (reference sequence). This CDR3 comprises 13 residues.